This note documents a single TCR beta chain sequence. These data belong to a study of blood T cell repertoires in COVID-19. Study overall: Specimens from acute and convalescent COVID-19 originated in the United States, Italy and Spain. T cells, B-cell-depleted T cells, or PBMCs supplied cDNA or gDNA.

The CDR3 sequence is 20 residues long. Per germline, CDR1 WSHSY and CDR2 SAAADI. V lost 1 base, J lost 0 bases, and 10 bases stayed unmatched. Original processing notes: From reference gene primer amplification, estimates of nucleated cell counts were derived. Repertoires were generated with immunoSEQ multiplex PCR, while TCRdb's copy carries only in-frame clones and drops some. V and J calls and clone size are given by that table; D and trimming were obtained from the DNA. The table has around 200,000 clones, approximately 84% seen once. Sequencing was done on a sample of peripheral blood. The clonotype originates from a woman of 80 years or more with acute or convalescent COVID-19. V and J are TRBV10-2 and TRBJ2-3; 13 bases match TRBD2. CDR3 bases: TGCGCCAGCAGTGAGTACTTTCCTGGGACTAGCGGGGAAAGCACAGATACGCAGTATTTT. Encoded protein: CASSEYFPGTSGESTDTQYF.